This TCR beta chain is from a study of shared clonotypes between healthy human individuals. Clones were sequenced by immunoSEQ multiplex PCR, and TCRdb holds only the in-frame ones, with some missing. This table has a few hundred thousand clones, roughly 91% appearing once. Looked up from germline, CDR1 is SNHLY and CDR2 is FYNNEI. The V end lost 5 bases, the J end lost 4 bases, and 14 bases lay between the germline ends. This CDR3 is built from 14 residues. Caucasian adults living in Nashville, Tennessee, provided all samples. Material: memory CD8+ T cells sorted from blood. Sample subset: CD45RO+ cells pooled with CCR7-negative TemRA cells. The J gene is TRBJ1-1, the V gene TRBV2; D unclear. The sequence was collected from a man between 18 and 29 years old in good health. This CDR3 reads CASSNSLRTTEAFF. CDR3 nucleotide sequence: TGTGCCAGCAGTAACAGCCTTAGGACCACTGAAGCTTTCTTT.